A single T cell receptor (beta chain) is shown here with its context. The sample belongs to a study of blood T cell repertoires in COVID-19. The overall study: T cells, B-cell-depleted T cells, or PBMCs provided the cDNA or gDNA that served as material.

Generated by immunoSEQ multiplex PCR, the TCRdb table keeps only in-frame clones and is missing some. The sample carries about 110,000 clones, approximately 88% recorded once. This CDR3 region has 13 residues. CDR1 is SQVTM, CDR2 ANQGSEA, per germline. The ends were cut back, 6 bases at V and 1 base at J, with 12 bases in the middle. This TCR was sampled from a human donor in a cohort sampled during active COVID-19. This chain connects TRBV29-1 to TRBJ1-2; D perhaps matches TRBD1 (6 bases). Sequenced: peripheral blood. DNA of the CDR3: TGCAGCGTGCAGGGGCGCGGTAACTATGGCTACACCTTC. Translating gives CSVQGRGNYGYTF.